Listed below are T cell receptor beta chains from one sample, sequenced in a study of CD8+CD57+ T cells in acquired aplastic anemia. MiXCR was run by TCRdb on the reads, yielding one entry per CDR3 protein. The data hold about 180,000 distinct CDR3 sequences, with approximately 48% observed a single time. Sequencing was carried out using sorted CD4+, CD8+, or CD8+CD57+ T cells (not recorded which) from PBMCs. The receptors originated from a human donor with aplastic anemia. Each CDR3 is given with its conserved first and last residue. D genes are given only for firm matches. Size is omitted from some rows. Given values are once, few, many or a class for expanded clones.

D gene: TRBD1
clone size: .
CDR3 length: 15
J gene: TRBJ2-3
V gene: TRBV6-4
CDR3 DNA: TGTGCCGGCAGTGACTCCGGACAGGGGGCAGATACGCAGTATTTT
CDR3 protein: CAGSDSGQGADTQYF

D gene: .
clone size: .
CDR3 length: 12
J gene: TRBJ2-2
V gene: TRBV2
CDR3 DNA: TGTGCCAGCAGTGTCAAGGGGTTAGGGCTGTTTTTT
CDR3 protein: CASSVKGLGLFF

D gene: .
clone size: .
CDR3 length: 16
J gene: TRBJ1-5
V gene: TRBV5-1
CDR3 DNA: TGCGCCAGCAGCTTGGTAGCGGGGGATGGCAATCAGCCCCAGCATTTT
CDR3 protein: CASSLVAGDGNQPQHF

D gene: .
clone size: .
CDR3 length: 16
J gene: TRBJ2-7
V gene: TRBV11-1
CDR3 DNA: TGTGCCAGCAGCTCATTGGGGGTCGGGGGAGGCTACGAGCAGTACTTC
CDR3 protein: CASSSLGVGGGYEQYF

D gene: .
clone size: many
CDR3 length: 13
J gene: TRBJ1-5
V gene: TRBV5-4
CDR3 DNA: TGTGCCAGCAGCTTGGGGGGCAGTCAGCCCCAGCATTTT
CDR3 protein: CASSLGGSQPQHF

D gene: .
clone size: .
CDR3 length: 13
J gene: TRBJ1-2
V gene: TRBV7-8
CDR3 DNA: TGTGCCAGCAGCCAGGAGGCCGTCTATGGCTACACCTTC
CDR3 protein: CASSQEAVYGYTF

D gene: TRBD1
clone size: once
CDR3 length: 14
J gene: TRBJ1-2
V gene: TRBV15
CDR3 DNA: TGTGCCACCAGCAGGGACAGGGACCTGCGAGGCTACACCTTC
CDR3 protein: CATSRDRDLRGYTF

D gene: .
clone size: .
CDR3 length: 17
J gene: TRBJ2-3
V gene: TRBV19
CDR3 DNA: TGTGCCAGTAGTATTATAGACGGCAAACCTTACACAGATACGCAGTATTTT
CDR3 protein: CASSIIDGKPYTDTQYF

D gene: .
clone size: many
CDR3 length: 14
J gene: TRBJ2-1
V gene: TRBV5-5
CDR3 DNA: TGTGCCAGCAGCTCCCGGGCACAGCTAAATGAGCAGTTCTTC
CDR3 protein: CASSSRAQLNEQFF

D gene: .
clone size: many
CDR3 length: 13
J gene: TRBJ1-1
V gene: TRBV6-2/TRBV6-3
CDR3 DNA: TGTGCCAGCAGCAACGGGGGGGACACTGAAGCTTTCTTT
CDR3 protein: CASSNGGDTEAFF

D gene: TRBD1
clone size: many
CDR3 length: 15
J gene: TRBJ2-5
V gene: TRBV2
CDR3 DNA: TGTGCCAGCAGCCGACCTGACAGGGCAGGAGAGACCCAGTACTTC
CDR3 protein: CASSRPDRAGETQYF

D gene: TRBD2
clone size: few
CDR3 length: 17
J gene: TRBJ2-1
V gene: TRBV11-1
CDR3 DNA: TGTGCCAGCAACACCCCCGGGGGACTAGCGGGGGACAATGAGCAGTTCTTC
CDR3 protein: CASNTPGGLAGDNEQFF

D gene: TRBD2
clone size: few
CDR3 length: 16
J gene: TRBJ2-3
V gene: TRBV20-1
CDR3 DNA: TGCAGTGCTAGAGGACGTGCGGGAGAGCTCACAGATACGCAGTATTTT
CDR3 protein: CSARGRAGELTDTQYF

D gene: .
clone size: .
CDR3 length: 14
J gene: TRBJ2-7
V gene: TRBV24-1
CDR3 DNA: TGTGCCACCAGTGATCCCGCTAGTTCCAACGAGCAGTACTTC
CDR3 protein: CATSDPASSNEQYF

D gene: .
clone size: few
CDR3 length: 13
J gene: TRBJ1-1
V gene: TRBV15
CDR3 DNA: TGTGCCACCAGCACTGGACAGACACCTGAAGCTTTCTTT
CDR3 protein: CATSTGQTPEAFF

D gene: TRBD1
clone size: .
CDR3 length: 17
J gene: TRBJ1-1
V gene: TRBV7-6
CDR3 DNA: TGTGCCAGCAGCTTAGGAGGGGGCGGTCTATTGGGCACTGAAGCTTTCTTT
CDR3 protein: CASSLGGGGLLGTEAFF

D gene: .
clone size: many
CDR3 length: 15
J gene: TRBJ1-1
V gene: TRBV7-2
CDR3 DNA: TGTGCCAGCAGCTTAACGGGGGCGCAGAACACTGAAGCTTTCTTT
CDR3 protein: CASSLTGAQNTEAFF